This T cell receptor (beta chain) was sequenced during a study of CD8 T cells in ankylosing spondylitis. Study-wide findings and caveats: Clones linked to disease were reported to show significant enrichment in matched ankylosing spondylitis synovial fluid.

Per the germline V gene, CDR1 is SGDLS and CDR2 is YYNGEE. CDR3 length equals 15 residues. The V segment lost 2 bases and the J segment 6 bases; nucleotides outside the gene matches: 7. TCRdb recomputed calls from the 5' RACE reads with MiXCR, one row per CDR3 protein. This table has about 42,000 distinct CDR3 sequences, about 2.5% appearing once. In its sample, this clonotype was seen many times. Its antigen is undetermined. This rearrangement joins TRBV9 to TRBJ2-1; 8 bases fit TRBD2. The TCR was taken from a male donor with ankylosing spondylitis or in good health (not recorded which). Material for sequencing was blood, either unsorted or a sorted T cell fraction (not recorded which). The CDR3 nucleotides are TGTGCCAGCAGCGTCACGGGAGGGCCTCGCAATGAGCAGTTCTTC. Encoded protein: CASSVTGGPRNEQFF. Drawing the rest from reference TRBV9 and TRBJ2-1, the complete variable domain is DSGVTQTPKHLITATGQRVTLRCSPRSGDLSVYWYQQSLDQGLQFLIQYYNGEERAKGNILERFSAQQFPDLHSELNLSSLELGDSALYFCASSVTGGPRNEQFFGPGTRLTVL.